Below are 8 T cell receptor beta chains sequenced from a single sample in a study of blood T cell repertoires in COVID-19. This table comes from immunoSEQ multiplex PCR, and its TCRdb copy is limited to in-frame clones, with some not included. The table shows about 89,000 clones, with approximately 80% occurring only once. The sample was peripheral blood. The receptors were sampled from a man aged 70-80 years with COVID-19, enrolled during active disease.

The CDR3 here is CASTGRNTIYF. As DNA, the CDR3 is TGTGCCAGTACGGGTAGGAACACCATATATTTT. This rearrangement joins TRBV19 to TRBJ1-3; D is unresolved. Germline assignment: CDR1 LNHDA and CDR2 SQIVND (reference sequence). V was clipped by 7 bases and J by 7 bases, with 8 bases between them. The CDR3 runs to 11 residues.

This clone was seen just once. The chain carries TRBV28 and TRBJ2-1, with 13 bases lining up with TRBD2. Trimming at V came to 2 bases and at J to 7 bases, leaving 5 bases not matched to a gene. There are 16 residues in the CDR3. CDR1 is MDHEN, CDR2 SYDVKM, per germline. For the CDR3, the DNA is TGTGCCAGCAGTTTACCTAAGGGACTAGCGGGAAATGAGCAGTTCTTC. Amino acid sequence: CASSLPKGLAGNEQFF.

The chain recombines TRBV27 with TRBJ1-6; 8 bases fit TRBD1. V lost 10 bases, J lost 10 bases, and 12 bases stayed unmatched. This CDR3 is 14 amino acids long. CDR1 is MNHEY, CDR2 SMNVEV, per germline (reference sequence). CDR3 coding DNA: TGTGCCACCAGGAAAGGACAGGGACACTCACCCCTCCACTTT. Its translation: CATRKGQGHSPLHF.

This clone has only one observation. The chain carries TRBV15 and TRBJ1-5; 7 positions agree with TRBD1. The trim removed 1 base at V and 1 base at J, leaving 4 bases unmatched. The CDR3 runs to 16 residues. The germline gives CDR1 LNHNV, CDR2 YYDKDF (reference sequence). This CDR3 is CATSRAGTASNQPQHF. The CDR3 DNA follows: TGTGCCACCAGCAGAGCCGGGACAGCAAGCAATCAGCCCCAGCATTTT.

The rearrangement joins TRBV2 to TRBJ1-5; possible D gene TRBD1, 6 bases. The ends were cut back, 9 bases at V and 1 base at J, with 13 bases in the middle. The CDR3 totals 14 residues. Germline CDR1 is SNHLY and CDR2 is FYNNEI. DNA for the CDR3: TGTGCCAGTACCGGCAGGGGAAGCAATCAGCCCCAGCATTTT. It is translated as CASTGRGSNQPQHF.

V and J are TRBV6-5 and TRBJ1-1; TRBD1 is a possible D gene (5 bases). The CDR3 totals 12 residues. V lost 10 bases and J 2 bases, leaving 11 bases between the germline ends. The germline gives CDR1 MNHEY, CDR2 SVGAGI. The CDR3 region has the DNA TGTGCCACGGGGGGGGTCAACACTGAAGCTTTCTTT. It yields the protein CATGGVNTEAFF.

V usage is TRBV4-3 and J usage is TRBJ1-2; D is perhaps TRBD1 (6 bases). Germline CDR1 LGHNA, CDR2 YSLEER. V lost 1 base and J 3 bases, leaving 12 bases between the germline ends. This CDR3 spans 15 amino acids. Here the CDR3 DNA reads TGCGCCAGCAGCCAAGGTGGGGACACGGACTATGGCTACACCTTC. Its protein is CASSQGGDTDYGYTF.

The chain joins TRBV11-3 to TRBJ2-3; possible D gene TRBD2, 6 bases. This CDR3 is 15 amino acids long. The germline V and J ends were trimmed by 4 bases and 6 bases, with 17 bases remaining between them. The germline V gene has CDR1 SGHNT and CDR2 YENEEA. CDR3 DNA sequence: TGTGCCAGCAGCTCACAACGGGGGACCGGGGATACGCAGTATTTT. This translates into CASSSQRGTGDTQYF.